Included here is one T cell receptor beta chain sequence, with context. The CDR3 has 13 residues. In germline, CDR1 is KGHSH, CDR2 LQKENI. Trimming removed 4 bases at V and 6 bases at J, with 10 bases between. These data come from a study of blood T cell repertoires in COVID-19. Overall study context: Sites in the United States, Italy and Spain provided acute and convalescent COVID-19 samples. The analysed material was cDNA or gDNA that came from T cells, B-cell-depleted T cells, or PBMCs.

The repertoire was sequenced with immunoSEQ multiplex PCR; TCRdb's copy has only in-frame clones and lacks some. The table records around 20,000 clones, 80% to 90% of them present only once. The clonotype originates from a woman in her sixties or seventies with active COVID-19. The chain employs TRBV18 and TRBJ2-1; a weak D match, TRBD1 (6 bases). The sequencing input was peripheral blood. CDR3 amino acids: CASSQTGPNEQFF. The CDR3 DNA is TGTGCCAGCTCACAGACAGGTCCCAATGAGCAGTTCTTC. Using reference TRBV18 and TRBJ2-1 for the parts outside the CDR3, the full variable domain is NAGVMQNPRHLVRRRGQEARLRCSPMKGHSHVYWYRQLPEEGLKFMVYLQKENIIDESGMPKERFSAEFPKEGPSILRIQQVVRGDSAAYFCASSQTGPNEQFFGPGTRLTVL.